The T cell receptor beta chain under discussion was sequenced for a study of regulatory T cells in long-lasting Graves disease. Overall study findings and caveats: The study found persistent patients shared more public clonotypes (roughly 2,600) than new patients (about 890). Segments TRBV28, TRBJ1-2 and TRBJ2-5 showed preferential usage in persistent disease.

Time point: newly diagnosed GD, antithyroid drugs for less than 3 months. There was RNA extracted from PBMCs, and the TCR library was made from it. The CDR3 is 19 amino acids. J lost 3 bases, V lost 1 base, and 13 bases had no gene match. The germline gives CDR1 MNHNS, CDR2 SASEGT. This clonotype was seen repeatedly, ten times or more. Its antigen is unknown. For TCR beta, libraries came from iRepertoire HTBI primers and Arm-PCR of CDR3 regions. In TCRdb, the multiplex PCR reads were re-called with MiXCR into one record per CDR3 protein. Of about 620,000 distinct CDR3 sequences in the sample, roughly 16% were seen once. The data also belong to a second study, concerning T cells in Graves' hyperthyroidism and ophthalmopathy. Per that paper: Patients showing uncontrolled infection, other autoimmune disease, pregnancy or lactation were ineligible. Primed by the HTBI set, a first-round RT-PCR was run on the TCR CDR3.

The sequences come from peripheral blood mononuclear cells (PBMCs), collected at new diagnosis, from a patient treated with antithyroid drugs. The TCR sequence derives from a woman younger than 45 with Graves disease. This sequence joins TRBV6-1 and TRBJ2-1, with 9 bases aligning to TRBD2. CDR3 in amino acids: CASSEGRQGGRASYNEQFF. The CDR3, as DNA: TGTGCCAGCAGTGAAGGGCGGCAAGGCGGGAGGGCCAGCTACAATGAGCAGTTCTTC.